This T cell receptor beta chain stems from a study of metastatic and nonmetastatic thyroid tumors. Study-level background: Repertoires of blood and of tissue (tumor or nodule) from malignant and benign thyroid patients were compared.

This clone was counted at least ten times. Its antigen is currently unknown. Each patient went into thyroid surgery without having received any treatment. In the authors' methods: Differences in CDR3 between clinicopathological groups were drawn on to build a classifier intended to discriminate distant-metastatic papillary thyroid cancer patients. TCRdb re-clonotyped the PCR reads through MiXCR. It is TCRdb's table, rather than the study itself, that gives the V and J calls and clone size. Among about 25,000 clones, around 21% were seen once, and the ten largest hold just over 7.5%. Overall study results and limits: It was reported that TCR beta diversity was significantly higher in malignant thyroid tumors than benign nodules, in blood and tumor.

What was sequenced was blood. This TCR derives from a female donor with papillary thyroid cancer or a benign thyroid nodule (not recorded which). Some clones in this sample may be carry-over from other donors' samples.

CDR3 amino acids: CASSQGGQGTSGRGPYEQYF. In DNA form, the CDR3 reads TGTGCCAGCAGCCAAGGGGGACAGGGGACTAGCGGGAGGGGACCTTACGAGCAGTACTTC. The chain employs TRBV3-1 and TRBJ2-7, with 16 positions matching TRBD2. Unmatched junction bases numbered 13, after V lost 1 base and J lost 4 bases. The V gene's germline CDR1 is LGHDT and CDR2 YNNKEL (reference sequence). The CDR3 loop spans 20 amino acids.